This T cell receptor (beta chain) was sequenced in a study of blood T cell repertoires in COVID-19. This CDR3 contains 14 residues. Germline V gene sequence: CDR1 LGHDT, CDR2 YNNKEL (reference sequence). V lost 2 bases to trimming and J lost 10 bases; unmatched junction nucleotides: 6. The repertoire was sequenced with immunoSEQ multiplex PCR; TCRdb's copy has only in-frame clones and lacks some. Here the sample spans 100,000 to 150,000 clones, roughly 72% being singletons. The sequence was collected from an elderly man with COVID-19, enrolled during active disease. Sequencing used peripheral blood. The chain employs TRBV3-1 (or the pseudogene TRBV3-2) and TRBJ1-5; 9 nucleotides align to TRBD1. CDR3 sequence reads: CASSQRTGELPQHF. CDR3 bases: TGTGCCAGCAGCCAAAGGACAGGGGAACTACCCCAGCATTTT.